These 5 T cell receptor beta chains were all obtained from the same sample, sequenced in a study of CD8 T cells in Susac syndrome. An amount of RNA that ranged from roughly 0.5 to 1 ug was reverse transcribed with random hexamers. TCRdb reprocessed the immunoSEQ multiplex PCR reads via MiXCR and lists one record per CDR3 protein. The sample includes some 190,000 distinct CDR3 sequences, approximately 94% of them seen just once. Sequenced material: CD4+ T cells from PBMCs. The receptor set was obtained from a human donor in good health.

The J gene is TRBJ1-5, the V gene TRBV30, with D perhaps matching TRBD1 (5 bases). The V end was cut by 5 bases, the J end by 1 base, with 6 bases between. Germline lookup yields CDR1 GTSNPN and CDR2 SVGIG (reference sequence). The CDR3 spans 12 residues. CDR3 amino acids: CAWGASNQPQHF. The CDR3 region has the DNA TGTGCCTGGGGGGCAAGCAATCAGCCCCAGCATTTT.

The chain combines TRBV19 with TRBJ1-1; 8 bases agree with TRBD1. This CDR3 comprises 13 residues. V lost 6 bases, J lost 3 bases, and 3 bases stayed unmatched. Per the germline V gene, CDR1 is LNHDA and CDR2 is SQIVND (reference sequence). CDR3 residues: CASRNRGDTEAFF. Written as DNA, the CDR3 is TGTGCCAGTAGGAACAGGGGGGACACTGAAGCTTTCTTT.

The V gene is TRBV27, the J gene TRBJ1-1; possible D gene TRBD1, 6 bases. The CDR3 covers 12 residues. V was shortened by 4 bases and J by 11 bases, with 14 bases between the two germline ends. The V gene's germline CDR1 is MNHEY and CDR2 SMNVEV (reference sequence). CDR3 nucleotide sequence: TGTGCCAGCAGTTATGGAAGGGGGAGGGCTTTCTTT. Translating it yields CASSYGRGRAFF.

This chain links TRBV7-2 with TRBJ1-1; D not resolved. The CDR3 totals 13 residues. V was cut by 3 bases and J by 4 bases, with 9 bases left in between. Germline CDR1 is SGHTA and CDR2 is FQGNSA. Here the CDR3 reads CASSLRQVTEAFF. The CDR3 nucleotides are TGTGCCAGCAGCTTGAGACAAGTCACTGAAGCTTTCTTT.

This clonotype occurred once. The CDR3 DNA sequence: TGTGCCAGCAGCAGGGGCGAGAGCACTGAAGCTTTCTTT. This sequence encodes CASSRGESTEAFF. The chain joins TRBV3-1 to TRBJ1-1; maybe TRBD1 (5 bases). This CDR3 has 13 residues. V lost 5 bases to trimming and J lost 4 bases, with 11 bases between them. Germline V gene sequence: CDR1 LGHDT, CDR2 YNNKEL (reference sequence).